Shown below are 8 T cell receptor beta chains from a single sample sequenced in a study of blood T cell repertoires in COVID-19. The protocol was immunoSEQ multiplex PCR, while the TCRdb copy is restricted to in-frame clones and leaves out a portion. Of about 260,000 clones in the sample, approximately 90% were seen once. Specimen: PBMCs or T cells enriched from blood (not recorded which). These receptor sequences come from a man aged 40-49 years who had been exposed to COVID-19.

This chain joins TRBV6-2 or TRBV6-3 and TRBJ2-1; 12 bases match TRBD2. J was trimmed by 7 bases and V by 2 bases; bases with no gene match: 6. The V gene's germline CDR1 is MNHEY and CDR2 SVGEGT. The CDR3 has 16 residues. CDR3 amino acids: CASSYPTSGRQNEQFF. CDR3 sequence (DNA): TGTGCCAGCAGTTACCCGACTAGCGGGAGACAGAATGAGCAGTTCTTC.

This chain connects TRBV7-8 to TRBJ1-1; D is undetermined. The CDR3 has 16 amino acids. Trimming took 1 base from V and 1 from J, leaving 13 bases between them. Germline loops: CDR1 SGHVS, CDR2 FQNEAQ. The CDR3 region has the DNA TGTGCCAGCAGCTTAGAACTGTTGCATACGAACACTGAAGCTTTCTTT. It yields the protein CASSLELLHTNTEAFF.

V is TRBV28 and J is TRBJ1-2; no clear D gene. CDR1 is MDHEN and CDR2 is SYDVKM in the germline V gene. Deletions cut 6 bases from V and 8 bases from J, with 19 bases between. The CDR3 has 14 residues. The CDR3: CASSSPGWGNGYTF. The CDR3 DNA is TGTGCCAGCAGCTCCCCGGGATGGGGAAACGGCTACACCTTC.

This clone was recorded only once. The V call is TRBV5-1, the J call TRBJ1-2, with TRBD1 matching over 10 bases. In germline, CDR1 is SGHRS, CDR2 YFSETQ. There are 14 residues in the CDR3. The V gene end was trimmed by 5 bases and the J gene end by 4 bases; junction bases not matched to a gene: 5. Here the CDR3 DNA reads TGCGCCAGCAGGCCGGGACAGGGGCCCTATGGCTACACCTTC. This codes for CASRPGQGPYGYTF.

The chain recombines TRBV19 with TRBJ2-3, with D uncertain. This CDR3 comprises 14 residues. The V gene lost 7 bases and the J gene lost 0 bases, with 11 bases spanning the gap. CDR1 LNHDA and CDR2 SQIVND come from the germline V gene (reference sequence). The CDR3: CASKLEISTDTQYF. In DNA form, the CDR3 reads TGTGCCAGTAAATTGGAGATAAGCACAGATACGCAGTATTTT.

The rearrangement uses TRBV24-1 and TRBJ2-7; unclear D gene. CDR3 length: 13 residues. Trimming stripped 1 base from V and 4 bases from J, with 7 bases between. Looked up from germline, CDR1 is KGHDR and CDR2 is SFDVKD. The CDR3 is CATSDFTGYEQYF. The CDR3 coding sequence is TGTGCCACCAGTGATTTCACGGGTTACGAGCAGTACTTC.

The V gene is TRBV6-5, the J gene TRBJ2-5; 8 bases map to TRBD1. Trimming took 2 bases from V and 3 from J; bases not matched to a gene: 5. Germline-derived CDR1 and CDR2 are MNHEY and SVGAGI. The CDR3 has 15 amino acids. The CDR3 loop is CASSYPDRGKETQYF. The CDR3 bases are TGTGCCAGCAGTTACCCCGACAGGGGAAAAGAGACCCAGTACTTC.

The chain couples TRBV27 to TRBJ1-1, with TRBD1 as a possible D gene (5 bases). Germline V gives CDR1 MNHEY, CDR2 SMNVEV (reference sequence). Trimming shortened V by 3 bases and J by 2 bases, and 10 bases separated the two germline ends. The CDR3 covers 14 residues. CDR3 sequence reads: CASSLTATNTEAFF. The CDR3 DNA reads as TGTGCCAGCAGTTTGACAGCCACTAACACTGAAGCTTTCTTT.